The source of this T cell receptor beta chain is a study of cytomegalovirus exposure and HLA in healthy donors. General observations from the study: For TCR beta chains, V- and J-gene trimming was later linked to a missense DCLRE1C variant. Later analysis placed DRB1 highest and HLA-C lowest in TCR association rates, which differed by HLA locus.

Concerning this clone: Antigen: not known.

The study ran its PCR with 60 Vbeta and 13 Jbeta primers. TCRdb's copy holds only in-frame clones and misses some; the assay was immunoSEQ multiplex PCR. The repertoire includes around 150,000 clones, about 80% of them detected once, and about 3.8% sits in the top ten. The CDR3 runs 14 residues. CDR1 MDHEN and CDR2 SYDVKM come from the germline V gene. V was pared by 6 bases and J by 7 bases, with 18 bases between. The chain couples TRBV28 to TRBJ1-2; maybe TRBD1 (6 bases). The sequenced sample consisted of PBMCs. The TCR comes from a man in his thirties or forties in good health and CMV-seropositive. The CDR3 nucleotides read TGTGCCAGCAGCGGCGACGCGGGGGGCGGTGGCTACACCTTC. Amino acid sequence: CASSGDAGGGGYTF.